A selection of T cell receptor beta chains follows, all from one sample in a study of shared clonotypes between healthy human individuals. Sequencing used immunoSEQ multiplex PCR; TCRdb keeps in-frame clones, though not all of them. The sample yields 2 million to 2.5 million clones, more than 90% seen once. The sequenced material came from naive CD4+ T cells sorted from blood. These receptors all come from a young man in good health. Each CDR3 is given with its conserved first and last residue. The D gene is left open where the match is weak. Rows give clone size only sometimes, using once, few, many, or a class for an expanded clone.

d_call j_call clone_size v_call cdr3_aa cdr3_nt
TRBD2 TRBJ2-1 NA TRBV5-1 CASSWELAMEQFF TGCGCCAGCAGCTGGGAACTAGCGATGGAGCAGTTCTTC
NA TRBJ1-4 NA TRBV6-5 CASRGNEKLFF TGTGCCAGCAGGGGTAATGAAAAACTGTTTTTT
NA TRBJ1-1 NA TRBV7-9 CASSSGLYTEAFF TGTGCCAGCAGCTCAGGACTGTACACTGAAGCTTTCTTT
NA TRBJ2-3 NA TRBV6-5 CASAGGITDTQYF TGTGCCAGCGCGGGTGGGATAACAGATACGCAGTATTTT
NA TRBJ1-3 NA TRBV5-4 CASSLGSSTGNTIYF TGTGCCAGCAGCTTGGGTTCCAGTACTGGAAACACCATATATTTT
TRBD1 TRBJ2-7 NA TRBV6-1 CASSPWTGGNNEQYF TGTGCCAGCAGTCCATGGACAGGGGGCAACAACGAGCAGTACTTC
NA TRBJ2-5 once TRBV4-1 CASSQTRGETQYF TGCGCCAGCAGCCAAACAAGGGGAGAGACCCAGTACTTC
NA TRBJ2-2 NA TRBV7-6 CASSLAHGTGELFF TGTGCCAGCAGCTTAGCGCATGGGACCGGGGAGCTGTTTTTT
TRBD1 TRBJ2-7 once TRBV29-1 CSALLQGAPGEQYF TGCAGCGCCCTTCTACAGGGGGCTCCAGGCGAGCAGTACTTC
NA TRBJ1-1 once TRBV27 CASSRSQGFGTEAFF TGTGCCAGCAGCCGATCCCAGGGGTTTGGCACTGAAGCTTTCTTT
NA TRBJ1-4 NA TRBV29-1 CSVGNGASNEKLFF TGCAGCGTGGGTAACGGGGCATCGAATGAAAAACTGTTTTTT
TRBD2 TRBJ2-5 NA TRBV5-1 CASSTGLAGIETQYF TGCGCCAGCAGCACGGGACTAGCGGGGATAGAGACCCAGTACTTC